These T cell receptor beta chains were read from a single sample in a study of OX40 agonist ivuxolimab in advanced cancers. Libraries were prepared by immunoSEQ multiplex PCR; TCRdb keeps only in-frame clonotypes and omits some of them. Of about 77,000 clones detected, over 85% appear once; the ten largest clones hold approximately 2.4%. The sample consisted of CD4+ or CD8+ T cells sorted from blood, taken in a trial of the OX40 agonist ivuxolimab. The receptors shown here come from an adult with an advanced solid tumor such as melanoma, head and neck, liver or kidney cancer. Both conserved end residues are part of each CDR3. Each record gives: clone size, J gene, V gene, D gene, CDR3 protein, CDR3 DNA. The D gene is left open where the match is weak. Size values are once, few and many counts, or a class for expanded clones, and some rows have none.

abundance: -; j_gene: TRBJ1-6; v_gene: TRBV5-1; d_gene: -; CDR3aa: CASSLAPVATGNSPLHF; CDR3nt: TGCGCCAGCAGCTTGGCACCGGTTGCCACAGGGAACTCACCCCTCCACTTT
abundance: -; j_gene: TRBJ2-3; v_gene: TRBV5-1; d_gene: -; CDR3aa: CASSPPGVGDTQYF; CDR3nt: TGCGCCAGCAGCCCCCCAGGGGTGGGAGATACGCAGTATTTT
abundance: -; j_gene: TRBJ2-1; v_gene: TRBV21-1; d_gene: -; CDR3aa: CASSKGGRRLGDEQFF; CDR3nt: TGTGCCAGCAGCAAAGGGGGCAGGCGCCTGGGCGATGAGCAGTTCTTC
abundance: -; j_gene: TRBJ1-2; v_gene: TRBV7-9; d_gene: -; CDR3aa: CASSLSGPDGYTF; CDR3nt: TGTGCCAGCAGCCTATCGGGACCGGATGGCTACACCTTC
abundance: -; j_gene: TRBJ2-1; v_gene: TRBV5-6; d_gene: TRBD1; CDR3aa: CASKGDRGSYNEQFF; CDR3nt: TGTGCCAGCAAAGGCGACAGGGGCTCCTACAATGAGCAGTTCTTC
abundance: -; j_gene: TRBJ2-5; v_gene: TRBV19; d_gene: -; CDR3aa: CASSINANNPQETQYF; CDR3nt: TGTGCCAGTAGTATTAACGCTAACAACCCCCAAGAGACCCAGTACTTC
abundance: -; j_gene: TRBJ1-1; v_gene: TRBV5-1; d_gene: -; CDR3aa: CASSLNENTEAFF; CDR3nt: TGCGCCAGCAGCTTGAATGAGAACACTGAAGCTTTCTTT
abundance: once; j_gene: TRBJ1-1; v_gene: TRBV19; d_gene: TRBD1; CDR3aa: CASSQGVTEAFF; CDR3nt: TGTGCCAGTTCCCAGGGGGTCACTGAAGCTTTCTTT
abundance: -; j_gene: TRBJ2-2; v_gene: TRBV5-1; d_gene: -; CDR3aa: CASSLVSDTGELFF; CDR3nt: TGCGCCAGCAGCTTGGTGTCAGACACCGGGGAGCTGTTTTTT
abundance: -; j_gene: TRBJ1-2; v_gene: TRBV28; d_gene: -; CDR3aa: CASKARQHRGYTF; CDR3nt: TGTGCCAGCAAGGCGCGCCAGCATCGTGGCTACACCTTC
abundance: -; j_gene: TRBJ2-5; v_gene: TRBV25-1; d_gene: -; CDR3aa: CASSEPGRETQYF; CDR3nt: TGTGCCAGCAGTGAACCCGGGCGTGAGACCCAGTACTTC
abundance: -; j_gene: TRBJ1-4; v_gene: TRBV6-5; d_gene: -; CDR3aa: CASSPHTPGDEKLFF; CDR3nt: TGTGCCAGCAGCCCTCACACTCCCGGGGATGAAAAACTGTTTTTT
abundance: few; j_gene: TRBJ2-2; v_gene: TRBV6-5; d_gene: TRBD1; CDR3aa: CASSRTGWDTGELFF; CDR3nt: TGTGCCAGCAGTCGGACAGGGTGGGACACCGGGGAGCTGTTTTTT
abundance: -; j_gene: TRBJ2-3; v_gene: TRBV15; d_gene: TRBD1; CDR3aa: CATTDRGGNTQYF; CDR3nt: TGTGCCACCACGGACAGGGGTGGGAATACGCAGTATTTT
abundance: -; j_gene: TRBJ2-7; v_gene: TRBV2; d_gene: -; CDR3aa: CASSLTGKDLHEQYF; CDR3nt: TGTGCCAGCAGTTTAACAGGGAAAGATCTCCACGAGCAGTACTTC
abundance: -; j_gene: TRBJ1-1; v_gene: TRBV18; d_gene: -; CDR3aa: CASSGLSAEGTEAFF; CDR3nt: TGTGCCAGTTCCGGGCTTTCTGCGGAGGGGACTGAAGCTTTCTTT
abundance: -; j_gene: TRBJ1-2; v_gene: TRBV7-2; d_gene: -; CDR3aa: CASSWDTRYYGYTF; CDR3nt: TGTGCCAGCAGCTGGGACACTCGATACTATGGCTACACCTTC
abundance: -; j_gene: TRBJ2-3; v_gene: TRBV4-2; d_gene: -; CDR3aa: CASSQGSNGVGDTQYF; CDR3nt: TGTGCCAGCAGCCAAGGCAGTAATGGCGTCGGAGATACGCAGTATTTT
abundance: -; j_gene: TRBJ1-2; v_gene: TRBV6-6; d_gene: TRBD1; CDR3aa: CASSSTGDGYTF; CDR3nt: TGTGCCAGCAGTTCCACAGGGGATGGCTACACCTTC
abundance: -; j_gene: TRBJ2-1; v_gene: TRBV5-1; d_gene: -; CDR3aa: CASSLGKPDFHNEQFF; CDR3nt: TGCGCCAGCAGCTTAGGCAAGCCGGACTTCCACAATGAGCAGTTCTTC
abundance: once; j_gene: TRBJ2-5; v_gene: TRBV5-1; d_gene: -; CDR3aa: CASSLPAGPPEETQYF; CDR3nt: TGCGCCAGCAGCTTGCCCGCGGGACCCCCGGAAGAGACCCAGTACTTC
abundance: -; j_gene: TRBJ1-5; v_gene: TRBV19; d_gene: -; CDR3aa: CATKGVNQPQHF; CDR3nt: TGTGCCACCAAGGGGGTTAATCAGCCCCAGCATTTT
abundance: -; j_gene: TRBJ1-4; v_gene: TRBV6-5; d_gene: -; CDR3aa: CASSYSSRGTNEKLFF; CDR3nt: TGTGCCAGCAGTTACTCGAGTCGAGGGACTAATGAAAAACTGTTTTTT
abundance: -; j_gene: TRBJ1-4; v_gene: TRBV5-4; d_gene: TRBD1; CDR3aa: CASSPRGGTNEKLFF; CDR3nt: TGTGCCAGCAGCCCCAGGGGGGGGACTAATGAAAAACTGTTTTTT
abundance: -; j_gene: TRBJ1-1; v_gene: TRBV7-9; d_gene: -; CDR3aa: CASSVTANTEAFF; CDR3nt: TGTGCCAGCAGTGTGACAGCGAACACTGAAGCTTTCTTT
abundance: -; j_gene: TRBJ2-2; v_gene: TRBV7-2; d_gene: -; CDR3aa: CASSLGQYGTGELFF; CDR3nt: TGTGCCAGCAGCTTAGGACAATATGGCACCGGGGAGCTGTTTTTT
abundance: -; j_gene: TRBJ2-2; v_gene: TRBV11-2; d_gene: -; CDR3aa: CASSPDWAGELFF; CDR3nt: TGTGCCAGCAGCCCGGACTGGGCCGGGGAGCTGTTTTTT
abundance: -; j_gene: TRBJ2-1; v_gene: TRBV6-1; d_gene: TRBD2; CDR3aa: CASSPGTRESEQFF; CDR3nt: TGTGCCAGCAGTCCTGGGACTAGAGAGTCTGAGCAGTTCTTC
abundance: -; j_gene: TRBJ2-3; v_gene: TRBV5-8; d_gene: TRBD2; CDR3aa: CASDPTSGSWADTQYF; CDR3nt: TGTGCCAGCGACCCGACTAGCGGGAGTTGGGCAGATACGCAGTATTTT
abundance: -; j_gene: TRBJ1-4; v_gene: TRBV29-1; d_gene: -; CDR3aa: CSSQAADEKLFF; CDR3nt: TGCAGCTCCCAGGCTGCTGATGAAAAACTGTTTTTT
abundance: -; j_gene: TRBJ2-1; v_gene: TRBV30; d_gene: -; CDR3aa: CAWSVGSSYNEQFF; CDR3nt: TGTGCCTGGAGTGTCGGAAGCTCCTACAATGAGCAGTTCTTC
abundance: once; j_gene: TRBJ1-2; v_gene: TRBV28; d_gene: -; CDR3aa: CASSANLWGYTF; CDR3nt: TGTGCCAGCAGTGCCAACCTATGGGGCTACACCTTC
abundance: -; j_gene: TRBJ1-2; v_gene: TRBV11-2; d_gene: TRBD1; CDR3aa: CASSPQGDYGYTF; CDR3nt: TGTGCCAGCAGCCCACAGGGGGACTATGGCTACACCTTC
abundance: -; j_gene: TRBJ1-1; v_gene: TRBV6-5; d_gene: TRBD1; CDR3aa: CASSLTGEAEAFF; CDR3nt: TGTGCCAGCAGCCTTACAGGGGAGGCTGAAGCTTTCTTT
abundance: -; j_gene: TRBJ2-3; v_gene: TRBV6-9; d_gene: -; CDR3aa: CASSEGGKYF; CDR3nt: TGTGCCAGCAGTGAGGGAGGTAAGTATTTT
abundance: -; j_gene: TRBJ2-4; v_gene: TRBV19; d_gene: -; CDR3aa: CATGRGETGIQYF; CDR3nt: TGTGCCACAGGCAGGGGAGAAACCGGCATTCAGTACTTC
abundance: -; j_gene: TRBJ1-1; v_gene: TRBV19; d_gene: -; CDR3aa: CASSIRAPTFIKTEAFF; CDR3nt: TGTGCCAGTAGTATTAGAGCACCGACCTTCATAAAGACTGAAGCTTTCTTT
abundance: -; j_gene: TRBJ2-5; v_gene: TRBV25-1; d_gene: TRBD1; CDR3aa: CASSEGTGTQETQYF; CDR3nt: TGTGCCAGCAGTGAAGGGACAGGGACACAAGAGACCCAGTACTTC
abundance: -; j_gene: TRBJ2-2; v_gene: TRBV5-8; d_gene: -; CDR3aa: CASSLGFDLTSTGELFF; CDR3nt: TGTGCCAGCAGCTTGGGGTTTGACCTCACCAGCACCGGGGAGCTGTTTTTT
abundance: medium-sized; j_gene: TRBJ1-3; v_gene: TRBV5-1; d_gene: -; CDR3aa: CASSLETGGNTIYF; CDR3nt: TGCGCCAGCAGCTTGGAGACGGGGGGAAACACCATATATTTT
abundance: -; j_gene: TRBJ1-1; v_gene: TRBV10-3; d_gene: TRBD1; CDR3aa: CAISERQGERTEAFF; CDR3nt: TGTGCCATCAGTGAGAGACAGGGGGAGAGGACTGAAGCTTTCTTT
abundance: -; j_gene: TRBJ2-3; v_gene: TRBV11-3; d_gene: TRBD1; CDR3aa: CASSRDRGRPDTQYF; CDR3nt: TGTGCCAGCAGCCGGGACAGGGGGCGCCCAGATACGCAGTATTTT
abundance: -; j_gene: TRBJ2-7; v_gene: TRBV18; d_gene: TRBD1; CDR3aa: CASSQDRGEQYF; CDR3nt: TGTGCCAGCTCACAAGACAGGGGCGAGCAGTACTTC
abundance: -; j_gene: TRBJ1-4; v_gene: TRBV9; d_gene: -; CDR3aa: CASSLGAGGEKLFF; CDR3nt: TGTGCCAGCAGCTTAGGGGCCGGAGGAGAAAAACTGTTTTTT
abundance: -; j_gene: TRBJ2-5; v_gene: TRBV6-5; d_gene: -; CDR3aa: CASSSPGGRRETQYF; CDR3nt: TGTGCCAGCAGTTCCCCCGGCGGTCGGAGGGAGACCCAGTACTTC